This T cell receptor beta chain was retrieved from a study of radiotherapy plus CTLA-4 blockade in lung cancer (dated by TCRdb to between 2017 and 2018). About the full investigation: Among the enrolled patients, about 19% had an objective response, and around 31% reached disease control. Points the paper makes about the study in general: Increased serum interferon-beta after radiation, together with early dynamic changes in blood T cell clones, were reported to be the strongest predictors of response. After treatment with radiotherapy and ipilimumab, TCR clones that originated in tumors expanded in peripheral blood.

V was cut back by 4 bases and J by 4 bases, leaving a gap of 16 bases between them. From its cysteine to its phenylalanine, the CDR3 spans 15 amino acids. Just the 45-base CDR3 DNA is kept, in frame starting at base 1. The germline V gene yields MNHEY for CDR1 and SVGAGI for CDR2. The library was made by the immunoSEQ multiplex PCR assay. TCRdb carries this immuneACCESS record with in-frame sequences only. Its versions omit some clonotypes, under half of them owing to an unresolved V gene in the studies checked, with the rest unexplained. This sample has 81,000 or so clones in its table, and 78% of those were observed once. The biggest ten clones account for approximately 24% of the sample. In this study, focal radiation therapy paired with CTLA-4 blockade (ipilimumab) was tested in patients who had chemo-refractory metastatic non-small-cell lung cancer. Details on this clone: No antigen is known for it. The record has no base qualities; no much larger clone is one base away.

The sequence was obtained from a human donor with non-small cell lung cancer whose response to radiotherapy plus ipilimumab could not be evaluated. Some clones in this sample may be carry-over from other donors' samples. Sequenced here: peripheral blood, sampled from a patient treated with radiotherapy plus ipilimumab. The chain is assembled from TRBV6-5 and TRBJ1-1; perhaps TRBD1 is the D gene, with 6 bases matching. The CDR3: CASSWGPGRGTEAFF. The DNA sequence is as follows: TGTGCCAGCAGTTGGGGCCCGGGCAGGGGCACTGAAGCTTTCTTT.